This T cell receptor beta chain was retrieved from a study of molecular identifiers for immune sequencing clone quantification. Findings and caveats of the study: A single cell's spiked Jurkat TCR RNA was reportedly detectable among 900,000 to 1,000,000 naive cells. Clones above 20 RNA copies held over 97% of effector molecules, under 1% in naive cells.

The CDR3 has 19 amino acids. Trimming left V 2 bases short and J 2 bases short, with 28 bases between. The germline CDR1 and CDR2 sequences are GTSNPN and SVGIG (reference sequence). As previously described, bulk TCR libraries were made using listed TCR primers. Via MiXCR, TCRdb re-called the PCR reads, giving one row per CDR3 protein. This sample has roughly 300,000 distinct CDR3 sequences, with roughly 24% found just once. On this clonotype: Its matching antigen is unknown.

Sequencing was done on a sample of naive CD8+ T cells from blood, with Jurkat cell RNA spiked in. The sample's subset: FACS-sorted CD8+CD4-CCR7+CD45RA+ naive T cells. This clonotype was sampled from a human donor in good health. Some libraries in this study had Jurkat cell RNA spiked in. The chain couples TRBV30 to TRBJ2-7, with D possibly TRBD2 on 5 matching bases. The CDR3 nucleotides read TGTGCCTGGAGTCGCATATTAGGAGGTCATACCCATTCGCCCTACGAGCAGTACTTC. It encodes CAWSRILGGHTHSPYEQYF.